This TCR beta chain was identified during a study of blood T cell repertoires in COVID-19. Germline-derived CDR1 and CDR2 are LGHNA and YSLEER. The length of the CDR3 is 15 residues. Trimming took 0 bases from V and 5 from J; bases not matched to a gene: 6. Sequenced by immunoSEQ multiplex PCR; TCRdb stores in-frame clones only, minus some. The sample has some 110,000 clones; 82% are singletons. The rearrangement uses TRBV4-3 and TRBJ1-2; 7 bases align to TRBD1. The sample taken for sequencing was peripheral blood. This receptor was taken from a man aged 70 or older with active or convalescent COVID-19. CDR3 loop: CASSQEARGVYGYTF. The CDR3 nucleotides read TGCGCCAGCAGCCAAGAGGCCAGGGGGGTGTATGGCTACACCTTC.